The T cell receptor beta chain under discussion was sequenced for a study of CD8 T cell repertoires and HIV-1 epitope variants. Across the whole study: Controls included no peptide, Ebola AY9 epitope, and a CMV, EBV, flu pool. Epitopes were three Gag families plus Nef HW9 and YT9.

The CDR3 has 14 residues. In germline, CDR1 is SGHNT, CDR2 YYREEE (reference sequence). Trimming at V came to 5 bases and at J to 8 bases, leaving 10 bases not matched to a gene. TCRdb's table, derived via immunoSEQ multiplex PCR, lists solely in-frame clones and lacks some. The table shows more than 85,000 clones, with over 70% occurring only once. The sample comprised uncultured baseline CD8+ T cells from peripheral blood mononuclear cells (PBMCs). The chain links TRBV5-4 to TRBJ2-3; 8 nucleotides line up with TRBD1. The sequence was collected from a male donor with HIV. The CDR3 sequence: CASRPDRAVGTQYF. The CDR3 DNA reads TGTGCCAGCAGACCGGACAGGGCGGTGGGTACGCAGTATTTT.